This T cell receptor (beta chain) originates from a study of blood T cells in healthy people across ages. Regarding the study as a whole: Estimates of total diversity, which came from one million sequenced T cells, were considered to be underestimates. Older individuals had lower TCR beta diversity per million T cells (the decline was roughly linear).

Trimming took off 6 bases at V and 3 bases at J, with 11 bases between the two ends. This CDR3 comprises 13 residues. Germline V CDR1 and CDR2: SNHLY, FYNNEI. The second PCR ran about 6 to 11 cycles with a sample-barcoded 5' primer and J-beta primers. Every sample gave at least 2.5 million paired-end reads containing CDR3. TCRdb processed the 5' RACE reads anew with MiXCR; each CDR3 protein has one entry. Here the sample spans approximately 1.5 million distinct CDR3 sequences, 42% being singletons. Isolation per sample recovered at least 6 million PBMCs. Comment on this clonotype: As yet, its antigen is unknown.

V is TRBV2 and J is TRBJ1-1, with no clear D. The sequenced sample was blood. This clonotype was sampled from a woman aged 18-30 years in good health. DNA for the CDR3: TGTGCCAGCAGGGAACCCGAACACACTGAAGCTTTCTTT. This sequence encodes CASREPEHTEAFF.